The 26 T cell receptor beta chains below all came from one sample that was sequenced in a study of Ad26.COV2.S vaccination and SARS-CoV-2 variants. Produced via immunoSEQ multiplex PCR; TCRdb's table is partial and in-frame only. The table lists 430,000 or so clones, roughly 90% of them singletons. The treatment is: 15 to 20 received Ad26.COV2.S at low or high dose, single or two shots; about five received placebo; per-sample allocation not given. The samples were gathered on day 63 after the first injection of vaccine or placebo. The specimen comprised peripheral blood, sampled in a trial of Ad26.COV2.S vaccine versus placebo. The receptor source for this set is a person aged 18-65 years who received the Ad26.COV2.S COVID-19 vaccine or a placebo.

The chain links TRBV6-5 to TRBJ2-7; 8 nucleotides agree with TRBD1. The CDR3 covers 14 residues. The trim removed 4 bases at V and 6 bases at J, leaving 8 bases unmatched. The germline CDR1 and CDR2 sequences are MNHEY and SVGAGI. The CDR3 DNA follows: TGTGCCAGCAGTTCCGGGACAGGCGGGGTCGAGCAGTACTTC. Its translation is CASSSGTGGVEQYF.

The gene calls are TRBV11-2 and TRBJ2-2; TRBD2 aligns across 8 bases. The J segment lost 5 bases and the V segment lost 5 bases, leaving 10 bases of the junction unmatched. Looked up from germline, CDR1 is SGHAT and CDR2 is FQNNGV. This CDR3 region has 16 residues. For the CDR3, the DNA is TGTGCCAGCAGCAGAGACGTGGTAGCGGGAACCGGGGAGCTGTTTTTT. Amino acid sequence: CASSRDVVAGTGELFF.

The V gene is TRBV5-1, the J gene TRBJ1-1; no definite D call. The CDR3 contains 13 residues. Germline-derived CDR1 and CDR2 are SGHRS and YFSETQ. The V gene lost 6 bases and the J gene lost 6 bases, with 15 bases spanning the gap. The DNA of the CDR3 is TGCGCCAGCATGGAACAGTCTGGGGCTGAAGCTTTCTTT. Its translation is CASMEQSGAEAFF.

There are a few counts of this clone. The genes are TRBV28 and TRBJ1-5, with D unresolved. Germline V gene data show CDR1 as MDHEN and CDR2 as SYDVKM. V lost 4 bases, J lost 0 bases, and 4 bases lay in between. The CDR3 is made up of 13 amino acids. CDR3 in DNA: TGTGCCAGCAGTTCAGATAGCAATCAGCCCCAGCATTTT. Translating it yields CASSSDSNQPQHF. Drawing the rest from reference TRBV28 and TRBJ1-5, the complete variable domain is DVKVTQSSRYLVKRTGEKVFLECVQDMDHENMFWYRQDPGLGLRLIYFSYDVKMKEKGDIPEGYSVSREKKERFSLILESASTNQTSMYLCASSSDSNQPQHFGDGTRLSIL.

V and J are TRBV12-3 or TRBV12-4 and TRBJ1-5, with D unresolved. The germline V and J ends were trimmed by 10 bases and 1 base, with 11 bases remaining between them. This CDR3 region has 13 residues. CDR3 nucleotides: TGTGCCAAAACGGCGCAGAGCAATCAGCCCCAGCATTTT. Protein: CAKTAQSNQPQHF.

The rearrangement uses TRBV4-3 and TRBJ1-2; D is ambiguous. The germline CDR1 and CDR2 sequences are LGHNA and YSLEER. This CDR3 contains 13 residues. Trimming took off 4 bases at V and 8 bases at J, with 14 bases between the two ends. CDR3 residues: CASSPSLWQGYTF. The DNA of the CDR3 is TGCGCCAGCAGCCCATCCCTCTGGCAGGGCTACACCTTC.

The V gene is TRBV6-5, the J gene TRBJ1-4, with 9 bases matching TRBD1. CDR3 length: 14 residues. The V gene's germline CDR1 is MNHEY and CDR2 SVGAGI. The trim removed 5 bases at V and 6 bases at J, leaving 4 bases unmatched. For the CDR3, the DNA is TGTGCCAGCAGTACAGGGGGCGCAGATGAAAAACTGTTTTTT. Amino acids: CASSTGGADEKLFF.

The rearrangement uses TRBV19 and TRBJ2-7; 8 bases are shared with TRBD2. This CDR3 is 14 amino acids long. V lost 6 bases and J lost 5; bases outside the gene matches: 9. CDR1 and CDR2 from the germline V gene are LNHDA and SQIVND (reference sequence). CDR3 sequence reads: CASSLSGSLNEQYF. In nucleotides, the CDR3 is TGTGCCAGTAGCCTCAGCGGGAGTCTCAACGAGCAGTACTTC. The whole variable domain, filled in from reference TRBV19 and TRBJ2-7, reads DGGITQSPKYLFRKEGQNVTLSCEQNLNHDAMYWYRQDPGQGLRLIYYSQIVNDFQKGDIAEGYSVSREKKESFPLTVTSAQKNPTAFYLCASSLSGSLNEQYFGPGTRLTVT.

The chain has TRBV10-3 and TRBJ2-3, with TRBD2 matching 9 bases. Looked up from germline, CDR1 is ENHRY and CDR2 is SYGVKD. Unmatched junction bases numbered 13, after V lost 0 bases and J lost 6 bases. The CDR3 has 18 residues. CDR3 nucleotides: TGTGCCATCAGTGAGTCGAACGGGGCGGGAGGGCCGAGGGATACGCAGTATTTT. Translation gives CAISESNGAGGPRDTQYF.

The chain couples TRBV27 to TRBJ2-6; D gene ambiguous. This CDR3 has 13 residues. V lost 1 base, J lost 4 bases, and 2 bases lay in between. Germline loops: CDR1 MNHEY, CDR2 SMNVEV (reference sequence). The CDR3: CASSLLGANVLTF. The CDR3 DNA follows: TGTGCCAGCAGTTTATTGGGGGCCAACGTCCTGACTTTC.

The chain employs TRBV5-8 and TRBJ2-1, with D possibly being TRBD1 (5 bases). Germline V gene lookup returns CDR1 SGHTS and CDR2 YDEGEE. The V end was cut by 2 bases, the J end by 8 bases, with 17 bases between. The CDR3 length is 15 residues. CDR3 nucleotide sequence: TGTGCCAGCAGCTTAGGTGTAGCTGGGGCCGATGAGCAGTTCTTC. Amino acid sequence: CASSLGVAGADEQFF.

The chain carries TRBV10-1 and TRBJ2-1; TRBD1 agrees at 8 bases. The V segment lost 4 bases and the J segment 6 bases; nucleotides outside the gene matches: 5. CDR1 and CDR2 from the germline V gene are WNHNN and SYGVQD (reference sequence). The CDR3 is made up of 14 amino acids. The DNA of the CDR3 is TGCGCCAGCAGTGGGGGACAGGTTACCAATGAGCAGTTCTTC. Translated: CASSGGQVTNEQFF.

The CDR3, as DNA: TGTGCCAGCAGCGTAGAAACTAGCGGGAGAGGGGAGCAGTACTTC. Its protein product is CASSVETSGRGEQYF. The chain links TRBV9 to TRBJ2-7; 11 positions match TRBD2. The CDR3 is made up of 15 amino acids. Looked up from germline, CDR1 is SGDLS and CDR2 is YYNGEE. Germline trimming cut 0 bases from V and 7 bases from J; bases unmatched to any gene: 6.

The chain joins TRBV6-5 to TRBJ1-2; 7 bases map to TRBD1. V lost 6 bases to trimming and J lost 4 bases; unmatched junction nucleotides: 11. Germline V gives CDR1 MNHEY, CDR2 SVGAGI. The CDR3 runs 15 residues. CDR3 residues: CASSPTQTGRYGYTF. The CDR3 nucleotides are TGTGCCAGCAGCCCGACCCAGACAGGGCGCTATGGCTACACCTTC.

V usage is TRBV28 and J usage is TRBJ1-5; no definite D call. The CDR3 length is 15 residues. The V and J ends lost 5 bases and 4 bases respectively, with 15 bases between them. The germline V gene encodes CDR1 MDHEN and CDR2 SYDVKM. CDR3 coding DNA: TGTGCCAGCAGTCGCTACGGCCCGGGTAATCAGCCCCAGCATTTT. The encoded protein is CASSRYGPGNQPQHF. Supplemented by reference TRBV28 and TRBJ1-5, the full variable domain reads DVKVTQSSRYLVKRTGEKVFLECVQDMDHENMFWYRQDPGLGLRLIYFSYDVKMKEKGDIPEGYSVSREKKERFSLILESASTNQTSMYLCASSRYGPGNQPQHFGDGTRLSIL.

This clone was detected only a few times. Different DNA sequences within this sample yield the same CDR3. The chain combines TRBV28 with TRBJ1-5; D uncertain. Germline-derived CDR1 and CDR2 are MDHEN and SYDVKM. V lost 5 bases and J 4 bases, leaving 6 bases between the germline ends. This CDR3 comprises 12 residues. The CDR3 protein is CASSLQNQPQHF. The DNA for the CDR3 is TGTGCCAGCAGTCTCCAGAATCAGCCCCAGCATTTT.

The V call is TRBV4-3, the J call TRBJ2-7; D unclear. Looked up from germline, CDR1 is LGHNA and CDR2 is YSLEER. The CDR3 is 13 amino acids. Trimming cost V 4 bases and J 3 bases, with 10 bases left between them. For the CDR3, the DNA is TGCGCCAGCAGCCCGGGTTTCGGCTACGAGCAGTACTTC. Translated: CASSPGFGYEQYF.

The chain has TRBV7-6 and TRBJ1-6; 9 bases align to TRBD1. Germline V CDR1 and CDR2: SGHVS, FNYEAQ. The CDR3 loop spans 15 amino acids. Unmatched junction bases numbered 10, after V lost 1 base and J lost 15 bases. Written as DNA, the CDR3 is TGTGCCAGCAGCTTAGACCCCGGGACAGGGTCATTCCTCCACTTT. Amino acids: CASSLDPGTGSFLHF.

This clone was counted once. This chain joins TRBV12-5 and TRBJ2-7, with TRBD2 matching 9 bases. V lost 0 bases to trimming and J lost 2 bases; unmatched junction nucleotides: 5. Germline CDR1 is LGHNT and CDR2 is FRNRAP. The CDR3 is 16 residues long. CDR3 region: CASGLVQGGRAYEQYF. DNA of the CDR3: TGTGCTAGTGGTTTGGTACAAGGCGGGAGGGCCTACGAGCAGTACTTC.

The chain links TRBV6-2 or TRBV6-3 to TRBJ2-2, with D perhaps TRBD2 (6 bases). Trimming removed 0 bases from V and 0 bases from J, with 14 bases in between. The CDR3 contains 18 residues. Germline V gene sequence: CDR1 MNHEY, CDR2 SVGEGT. CDR3 residues: CASSYSSSGPANTGELFF. The CDR3 DNA is TGTGCCAGCAGTTACTCGAGTAGCGGCCCCGCGAACACCGGGGAGCTGTTTTTT.

The chain couples TRBV19 to TRBJ1-5; possibly TRBD1 for D (6 bases). Germline CDR1 and CDR2: LNHDA and SQIVND (reference sequence). The CDR3 is made up of 14 amino acids. Trimming pared 6 bases from V and 6 bases from J, leaving 15 bases between. In DNA form, the CDR3 reads TGTGCCAGTAGAAGGGACAACCTGGCTCAGCCCCAGCATTTT. This encodes CASRRDNLAQPQHF. The entire variable domain, with the rest obtained from reference TRBV19 and TRBJ1-5, is as follows: DGGITQSPKYLFRKEGQNVTLSCEQNLNHDAMYWYRQDPGQGLRLIYYSQIVNDFQKGDIAEGYSVSREKKESFPLTVTSAQKNPTAFYLCASRRDNLAQPQHFGDGTRLSIL.

CDR3 DNA: TGCGCCAGCAGCTTCGGCGGGAGGGTTACCTACGAGCAGTACTTC. Amino acids: CASSFGGRVTYEQYF. This chain joins TRBV5-1 and TRBJ2-7; 9 bases match TRBD2. The J segment lost 2 bases and the V segment lost 2 bases, leaving 5 bases of the junction unmatched. Germline lookup yields CDR1 SGHRS and CDR2 YFSETQ. This CDR3 contains 15 residues.

The CDR3 is CASSQGLAGGWETQYF. DNA of the CDR3: TGTGCCAGCAGTCAAGGACTAGCGGGAGGGTGGGAGACCCAGTACTTC. The chain combines TRBV27 with TRBJ2-5; the match to TRBD2 covers 15 bases. The CDR3 is 16 residues long. The germline gives CDR1 MNHEY, CDR2 SMNVEV (reference sequence). V dropped 5 bases and J dropped 5; count of bases not matched to a gene: 6.

Comment on this clone: The sample contains more than one DNA sequence encoding this CDR3. The chain employs TRBV19 and TRBJ2-7, with a tentative D call TRBD2 (5 bases). The CDR3 spans 13 residues. CDR1 and CDR2 from the germline V gene are LNHDA and SQIVND (reference sequence). The V end lost 6 bases, the J end lost 2 bases, and 11 bases lay between the germline ends. CDR3 DNA: TGTGCCAGTAGCTTAGGACTCACCTACGAGCAGTACTTC. Amino acid sequence: CASSLGLTYEQYF.

The V and J genes are TRBV18 and TRBJ2-1, with a possible D match to TRBD2 (5 bases). Germline-derived CDR1 and CDR2 are KGHSH and LQKENI. The CDR3 length is 15 residues. Trimming cost V 0 bases and J 9 bases, with 15 bases left between them. The CDR3 DNA reads TGTGCCAGCTCACCACCGGAGGCCTTCCGGGTTGAGCAGTTCTTC. Translating it yields CASSPPEAFRVEQFF.

The count of this clone is one. The chain recombines TRBV7-8 with TRBJ2-3, with a weak D call TRBD2 (6 bases). In germline, CDR1 is SGHVS, CDR2 FQNEAQ. The V end was cut by 3 bases, the J end by 1 base, with 11 bases between. The CDR3 has 15 residues. CDR3 sequence: CASSFERAGTDTQYF. The CDR3 nucleotides are TGTGCCAGCAGCTTCGAGCGGGCGGGCACAGATACGCAGTATTTT.